A selection of T cell receptor beta chains follows, all from one sample in a study of human T cells and chemical hapten exposure. TCRdb analysed the RACE reads with MiXCR anew, one entry per CDR3 protein. The repertoire holds 55,000 to 75,000 distinct CDR3 sequences, with roughly 12% as singletons. Sequences were derived from whole blood, sampled in connection with sensitization to the hapten diphenylcyclopropenone (DPC). The receptors stem from a man under 40 with alopecia areata. Some clones in this sample may be carry-over from other donors' samples. Each CDR3 is given with its conserved first and last residue. The D gene is left open where the match is weak. Some rows have no size entry. The others give once, few or many, or a class for an expanded clone.

-	TRBV29-1	TRBJ2-7	-	TGCAGCGTTGTAGGCCTACGCTCCTACGAGCAGTACTTC	CSVVGLRSYEQYF
few	TRBV5-1	TRBJ2-4	-	TGCGCCAGCAGCTTGACGGAGGCCAAAAACATTCAGTACTTC	CASSLTEAKNIQYF
-	TRBV4-1	TRBJ2-7	-	TGCGCCAGCAGCCCGAACCGTGGGGGCTACGAGCAGTACTTC	CASSPNRGGYEQYF
many	TRBV3-1	TRBJ2-3	-	TGTGCCAGCAGCCATGGCACAGATACGCAGTATTTT	CASSHGTDTQYF
few	TRBV18	TRBJ2-7	TRBD1	TGTGCCAGCTCACCACCGGACAGGATTTACGAGCAGTACTTC	CASSPPDRIYEQYF
-	TRBV28	TRBJ1-2	-	TGTGCCAGCCTGGGCACTTACTATGGCTACACCTTC	CASLGTYYGYTF
-	TRBV12-3/TRBV12-4	TRBJ1-2	TRBD1	TGTGCCAGCAGCCGACAGGGGGTTGTCTATGGCTACACCTTC	CASSRQGVVYGYTF
-	TRBV10-2	TRBJ1-1	-	TGCGCCACCGACCTTACAGGAAACACTGAAGCTTTCTTT	CATDLTGNTEAFF
few	TRBV7-8	TRBJ1-2	-	TGTGCCAGCACCCTAAGGGGTGACTATGGCTACACCTTC	CASTLRGDYGYTF
few	TRBV6-5	TRBJ2-7	-	TGTGCCAGCAGTTACTCGACCGGGGGCACCTACGAGCAGTACTTC	CASSYSTGGTYEQYF
many	TRBV12-3/TRBV12-4	TRBJ2-2	-	TGTGCCAGCAGTCAGGACAGGAACACCGGGGAGCTGTTTTTT	CASSQDRNTGELFF
many	TRBV5-1	TRBJ2-7	TRBD1	TGCGCCAGCAGCTTTGGACAGGCCTCCTACGAGCAGTACTTC	CASSFGQASYEQYF
-	TRBV12-2	TRBJ1-3	-	TGTGCAAGTCGCTTCTTGCAGGGGCGGCTTGGAGGAAACACCATATATTTT	CASRFLQGRLGGNTIYF
few	TRBV28	TRBJ2-5	TRBD1	TGTGCCAGCAGTTCCCGGACAGGGAAGGAGACCCAGTACTTC	CASSSRTGKETQYF
many	TRBV9	TRBJ2-3	-	TGTGCCAGCAGCGTAGAATGGGACACAGATACGCAGTATTTT	CASSVEWDTDTQYF
few	TRBV29-1	TRBJ2-7	-	TGCAGCGTTGAGGAGGAATACGAGCAGTACTTC	CSVEEEYEQYF
-	TRBV30	TRBJ1-5	-	TGTGCCTGGAGTAACAGGGATAATCAGCCCCAGCATTTT	CAWSNRDNQPQHF
many	TRBV28	TRBJ2-7	-	TGTGCCAGCAGACCTCCCTCGGTGAGTTACGAGCAGTACTTC	CASRPPSVSYEQYF
many	TRBV28	TRBJ1-1	-	TGTGCCAGCAGCATTCCAGGGACGTGGGACACTGAAGCTTTCTTT	CASSIPGTWDTEAFF
many	TRBV2	TRBJ2-1	-	TGTGCCAGCACCGCATTGCGGATTCCCTACAATGAGCAGTTCTTC	CASTALRIPYNEQFF
many	TRBV21-1	TRBJ2-5	-	TGTGCCAGCAGCAAAGCAGCACGGAGAATCGAAGAGACCCAGTACTTC	CASSKAARRIEETQYF
many	TRBV28	TRBJ2-3	-	TGTGCCAGCAGTTCGAGATTGGGCACAGATACGCAGTATTTT	CASSSRLGTDTQYF
few	TRBV2	TRBJ2-3	-	TGTGCCAGCAGTGATGGAAGGGGGAGCGATACGCAGTATTTT	CASSDGRGSDTQYF
few	TRBV25-1	TRBJ1-1	-	TGTGCCAGCAGTGAATCGGACAGACGTCGGGCTTTCTTT	CASSESDRRRAFF
-	TRBV12-3/TRBV12-4	TRBJ2-5	-	TGTGCCAGCAGTTTCCTAGGGGGGGCCCAAGAGACCCAGTACTTC	CASSFLGGAQETQYF
many	TRBV5-1	TRBJ2-5	-	TGCGCCAGTAACTACCGGGACGACCAAGAGACCCAGTACTTC	CASNYRDDQETQYF
few	TRBV6-5	TRBJ1-4	-	TGTGCCAGCAGTTACCGGGGGAGCCCTAATGAAAAACTGTTTTTT	CASSYRGSPNEKLFF
many	TRBV29-1	TRBJ2-1	-	TGCAGCGTTGAAGAGGTGCAGGGTTTC	CSVEEVQGF
-	TRBV3-1	TRBJ2-7	-	TGTGCCAGCAGCCAAGGGCCAGGGCGGACCTACGAGCAGTACTTC	CASSQGPGRTYEQYF